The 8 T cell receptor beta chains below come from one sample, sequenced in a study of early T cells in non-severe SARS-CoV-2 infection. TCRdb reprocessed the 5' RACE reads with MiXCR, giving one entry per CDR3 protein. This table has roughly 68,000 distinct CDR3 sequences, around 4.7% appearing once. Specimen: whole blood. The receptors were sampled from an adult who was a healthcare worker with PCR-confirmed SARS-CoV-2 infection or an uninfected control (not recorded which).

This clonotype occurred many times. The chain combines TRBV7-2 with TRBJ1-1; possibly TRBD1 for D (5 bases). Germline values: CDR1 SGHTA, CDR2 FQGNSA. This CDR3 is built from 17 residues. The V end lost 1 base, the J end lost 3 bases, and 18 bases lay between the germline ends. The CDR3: CASSLVRTLRGDTEAFF. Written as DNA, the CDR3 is TGTGCCAGCAGCTTAGTAAGAACTCTTCGAGGGGACACTGAAGCTTTCTTT.

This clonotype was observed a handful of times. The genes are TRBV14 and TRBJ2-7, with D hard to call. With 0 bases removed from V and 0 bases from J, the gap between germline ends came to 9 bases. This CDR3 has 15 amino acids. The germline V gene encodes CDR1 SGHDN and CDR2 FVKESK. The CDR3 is CASSQESWSSYEQYF. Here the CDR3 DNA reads TGTGCCAGCAGCCAAGAATCGTGGAGCTCCTACGAGCAGTACTTC.

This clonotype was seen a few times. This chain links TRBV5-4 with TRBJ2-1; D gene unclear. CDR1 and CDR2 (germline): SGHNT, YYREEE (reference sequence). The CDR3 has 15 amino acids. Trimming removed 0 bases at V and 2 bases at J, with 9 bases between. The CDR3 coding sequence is TGTGCCAGCAGCTTGGATCCGACACCCTACAATGAGCAGTTCTTC. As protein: CASSLDPTPYNEQFF.

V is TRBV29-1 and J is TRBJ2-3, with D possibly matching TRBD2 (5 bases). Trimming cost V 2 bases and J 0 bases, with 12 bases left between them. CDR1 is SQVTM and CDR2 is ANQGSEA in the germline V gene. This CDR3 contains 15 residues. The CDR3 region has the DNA TGCAGCGTTGAAACTAAAGGCGGGAGCACAGATACGCAGTATTTT. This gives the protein CSVETKGGSTDTQYF.

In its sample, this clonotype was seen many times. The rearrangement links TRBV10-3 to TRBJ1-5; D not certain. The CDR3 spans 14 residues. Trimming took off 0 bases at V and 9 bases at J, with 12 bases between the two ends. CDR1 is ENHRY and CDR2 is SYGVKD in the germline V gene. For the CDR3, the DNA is TGTGCCATCAGTGAGTCGCTGGGTAACCGGCCCCAGCATTTT. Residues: CAISESLGNRPQHF.

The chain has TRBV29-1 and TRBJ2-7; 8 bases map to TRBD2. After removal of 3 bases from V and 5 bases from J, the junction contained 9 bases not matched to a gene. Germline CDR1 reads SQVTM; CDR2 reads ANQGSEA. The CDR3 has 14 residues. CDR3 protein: CSVDRGGRRDEQYF. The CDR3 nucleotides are TGCAGCGTTGACCGCGGGGGGCGCAGGGACGAGCAGTACTTC.

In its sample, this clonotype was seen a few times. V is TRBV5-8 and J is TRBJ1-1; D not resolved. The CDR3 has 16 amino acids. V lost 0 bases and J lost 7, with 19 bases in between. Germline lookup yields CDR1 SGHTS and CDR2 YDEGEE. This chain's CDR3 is CASSLVVSKNPNEAFF. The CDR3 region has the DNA TGTGCCAGCAGCTTGGTGGTCTCTAAGAACCCCAATGAAGCTTTCTTT.

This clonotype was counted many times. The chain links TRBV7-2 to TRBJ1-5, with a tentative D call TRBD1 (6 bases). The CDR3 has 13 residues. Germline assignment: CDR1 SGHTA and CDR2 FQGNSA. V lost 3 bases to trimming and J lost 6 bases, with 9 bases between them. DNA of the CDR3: TGTGCCAGCAGCTTTAGAGGGGGTCAGCCCCAGCATTTT. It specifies CASSFRGGQPQHF.